This T cell receptor beta chain was identified in a study of blood T cell repertoires in COVID-19. Per the germline V gene, CDR1 is MNHEY and CDR2 is SMNVEV (reference sequence). This CDR3 contains 17 residues. V lost 7 bases and J lost 4; bases outside the gene matches: 10. Repertoires were generated with immunoSEQ multiplex PCR, while TCRdb's copy carries only in-frame clones and drops some. The sample carries 75,000 to 90,000 clones, around nine tenths recorded once. The source material was peripheral blood. The TCR sequence derives from a man between 45 and 60 years old with active or convalescent COVID-19. The chain couples TRBV27 to TRBJ2-3; 14 bases align to TRBD2. The CDR3, as DNA: TGTGCCAGCACCCCGGGACTAGCGGGGGCTGGCGCAGATACGCAGTATTTT. Translating it yields CASTPGLAGAGADTQYF.